Shown below are 6 T cell receptor beta chains from a single sample sequenced in a study of shared T cell receptors in the human thymus. Here immunoSEQ multiplex PCR was the method, and the copy in TCRdb shows in-frame clones only, minus some. The profile shows about 610,000 clones, more than 75% of them singletons. The sample was also reused in another study, on human thymus T cells.

Sequences were obtained from thymocytes. The receptors derive from a boy less than two years old with a congenital heart defect.

This chain joins TRBV6-1 and TRBJ1-2; the D gene is possibly TRBD1 (5 bases). V lost 7 bases and J lost 2, with 14 bases in between. Germline V gene data show CDR1 as MNHNS and CDR2 as SASEGT. CDR3 length: 14 amino acids. The CDR3 coding sequence is TGTGCCAGCACCCCGCCGGGGGGGAACTATGGCTACACCTTC. Its translation is CASTPPGGNYGYTF.

V and J are TRBV4-3 and TRBJ2-2; D possibly corresponds to TRBD1 (6 bases). The germline V gene encodes CDR1 LGHNA and CDR2 YSLEER. The CDR3 extends over 17 amino acids. Between the trimmed V and J ends, which lost 0 bases and 7 bases, there was a span of 18 bases. CDR3 protein: CASSQDGQLSRGGELFF. The CDR3 coding sequence is TGCGCCAGCAGCCAAGATGGGCAACTCAGCAGGGGCGGGGAGCTGTTTTTT.

The genes are TRBV5-1 and TRBJ1-1; D is perhaps TRBD1 (6 bases). This CDR3 contains 13 residues. CDR1 and CDR2 (germline): SGHRS, YFSETQ. Trimming pared 6 bases from V and 3 bases from J, leaving 12 bases between. The CDR3 sequence: CASIAGADTEAFF. The CDR3 DNA reads as TGCGCCAGCATAGCGGGGGCGGACACTGAAGCTTTCTTT.

This chain connects TRBV6-5 to TRBJ2-3; 10 bases are a match to TRBD2. The CDR3 spans 15 residues. J lost 2 bases, V lost 6 bases, and 5 bases had no gene match. Germline assignment: CDR1 MNHEY and CDR2 SVGAGI. The CDR3 nucleotides read TGTGCCAGCAGCCCAACTAGCGGGAACACAGATACGCAGTATTTT. Translated: CASSPTSGNTDTQYF.

Comment on this clone: This sample also contains other DNA sequences that code for the same CDR3. This chain joins TRBV6-1 and TRBJ1-2, with D uncertain. Per germline, CDR1 MNHNS and CDR2 SASEGT. The V end lost 4 bases, the J end lost 2 bases, and 8 bases lay between the germline ends. This CDR3 spans 13 amino acids. The CDR3 reads CASSARGNYGYTF. The CDR3 nucleotides read TGTGCCAGCAGTGCCCGGGGAAACTATGGCTACACCTTC.

This chain joins TRBV28 and TRBJ2-7; D is ambiguous. Germline V CDR1 and CDR2: MDHEN, SYDVKM. This CDR3 region has 12 residues. V lost 3 bases and J lost 6, with 9 bases in between. CDR3 protein: CASSLTGSEQYF. Written as DNA, the CDR3 is TGTGCCAGCAGTTTGACCGGGTCCGAGCAGTACTTC.